The source of this T cell receptor (beta chain) is a study of Graves' ophthalmopathy and Graves' hyperthyroidism. This clonotype was observed a handful of times. Newly diagnosed, the hyperthyroidism patients had under 2 months' duration and were aged 18 to 65. None of the included patients had other autoimmune diseases, uncontrolled infections, pregnancy or lactation, as these led to exclusion. Diagnoses were established from clinical symptoms, serum thyroxine, TRAb, thyroid ultrasound and orbital computed tomography. From RNA, the CDR3 regions of TCR beta chains were amplified and sequenced. Following a first-round RT-PCR that used HTBI primers, a second-round multiplex PCR was carried out. TCRdb re-derived calls from the multiplex PCR reads in MiXCR, one entry per CDR3 protein. Of around 520,000 distinct CDR3 sequences in the sample, under 40% are singletons; the top ten hold about 4.1%. This CDR3 is built from 13 residues. Germline values: CDR1 SGHNT, CDR2 YENEEA. The ends were cut back, 6 bases at V and 4 bases at J, with 13 bases in the middle.

The sequenced sample was peripheral blood or thyroid tissue (not recorded which). The chain couples TRBV11-3 to TRBJ2-7; maybe TRBD2 (6 bases). The TCR sequence derives from an adult man with Graves' hyperthyroidism. The CDR3: CASRPGGEYEQYF. DNA for the CDR3: TGTGCCAGCAGACCCGGCGGGGAGTACGAGCAGTACTTC.